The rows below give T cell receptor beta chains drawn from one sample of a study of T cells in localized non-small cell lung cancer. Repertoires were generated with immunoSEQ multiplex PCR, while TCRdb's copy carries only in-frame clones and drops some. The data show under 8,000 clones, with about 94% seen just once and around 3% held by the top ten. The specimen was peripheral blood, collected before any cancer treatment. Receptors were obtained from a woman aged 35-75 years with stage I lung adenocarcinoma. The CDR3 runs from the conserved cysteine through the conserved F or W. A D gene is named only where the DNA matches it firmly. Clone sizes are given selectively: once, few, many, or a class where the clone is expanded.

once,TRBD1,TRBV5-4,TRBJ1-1,TGTGCCAGCACCTGGGACAGGGGGACTGAAGCTTTCTTT,CASTWDRGTEAFF
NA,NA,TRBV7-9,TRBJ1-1,TGTGCCAGCAGCAGACCCGGGGGCAACACTGAAGCTTTCTTT,CASSRPGGNTEAFF
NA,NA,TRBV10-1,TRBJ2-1,TGCGCCAGCAGTGAGAATGGCATCAATGAGCAGTTCTTC,CASSENGINEQFF
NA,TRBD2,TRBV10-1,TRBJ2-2,TGCGCCAGCAGCCGGACTAGTGGCGCCGGGGAGCTGTTTTTT,CASSRTSGAGELFF
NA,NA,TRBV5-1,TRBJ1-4,TGCGCCAGCAGCCCTGGACAAGTACTAGCAACTAATGAAAAACTGTTTTTT,CASSPGQVLATNEKLFF
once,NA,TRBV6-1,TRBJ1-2,TGTGCCAGCATCGCGGGGCTGGGGTTAAGCTATGGCTACACCTTC,CASIAGLGLSYGYTF
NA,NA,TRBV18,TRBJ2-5,TGTGCCAGCTCACCACGGGCGGCAGAAGAGACCCAGTACTTC,CASSPRAAEETQYF
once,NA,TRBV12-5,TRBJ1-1,TGTGCTAGTGGTTTGGTACTTTTAGTCCCCGGAGGAACTGAAGCTTTCTTT,CASGLVLLVPGGTEAFF
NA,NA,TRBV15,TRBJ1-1,TGTGCCACCAGCAGAGATCAAACGAACACTGAAGCTTTCTTT,CATSRDQTNTEAFF
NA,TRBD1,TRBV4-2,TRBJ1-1,TGTGCCAGCAGCCTTTTAAAGGACAGGCCGACTGAAGCTTTCTTT,CASSLLKDRPTEAFF
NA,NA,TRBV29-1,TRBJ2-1,TGCAGCGTTGAGGACGGGGACGAGTTCTTC,CSVEDGDEFF
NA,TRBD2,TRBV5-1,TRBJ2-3,TGCGCCAGCAGTTACCTAGCGGGGGGTCCCACAGATACGCAGTATTTT,CASSYLAGGPTDTQYF
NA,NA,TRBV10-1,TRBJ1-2,TGCGCCAGCAGAGACATTCTCCGCCAGGGGAATAACTATGGCTACACCTTC,CASRDILRQGNNYGYTF
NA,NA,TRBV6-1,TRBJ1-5,TGTGCCACCCAGATGATGGACAGCTTCAATCAGCCCCAGCATTTT,CATQMMDSFNQPQHF
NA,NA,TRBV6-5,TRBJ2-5,TGTGCCAGCAGTTTGGACTACAACCAAGAGACCCAGTACTTC,CASSLDYNQETQYF
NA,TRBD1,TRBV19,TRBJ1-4,TGTGCCAGTAAGGGAACCCACAGGGGTGTAACTAATGAAAAACTGTTTTTT,CASKGTHRGVTNEKLFF
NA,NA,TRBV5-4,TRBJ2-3,TGTGCCAGCAGCTTAGTTCAGGGGAAAGGTTATACGCAGTATTTT,CASSLVQGKGYTQYF
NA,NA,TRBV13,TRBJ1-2,TGTGCCAGCAGCCTAAACAACTATGGCTACACCTTC,CASSLNNYGYTF
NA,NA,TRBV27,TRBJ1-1,TGTGCCAGCAGTTTTACTAGGGGCACTGAAGCTTTCTTT,CASSFTRGTEAFF
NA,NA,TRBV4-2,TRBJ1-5,TGTGCCAGCAGCCAAGTACAGGTGGGACTCACGCATCAGCCCCAGCATTTT,CASSQVQVGLTHQPQHF
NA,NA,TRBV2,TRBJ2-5,TGTGCCAGCAGGTCACTAGAAGAGACCCAGTACTTC,CASRSLEETQYF
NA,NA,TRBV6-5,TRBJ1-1,TGTGCCAGCACCCGTGGGCGTGGGGTTGAGGCTTTCTTT,CASTRGRGVEAFF
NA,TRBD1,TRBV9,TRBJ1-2,TGTGCCAGCAGCGTAGCGGGGGGACAGGGGGAGAACTATGGCTACACCTTC,CASSVAGGQGENYGYTF
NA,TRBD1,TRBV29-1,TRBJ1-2,TGCAGCGTTGAAGACCTCGACAGGGGGGGGAACTATGGCTACACCTTC,CSVEDLDRGGNYGYTF
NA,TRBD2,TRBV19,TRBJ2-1,TGTGCCAGTAGTATGGGGCGGGAGTACAATGAGCAGTTCTTC,CASSMGREYNEQFF
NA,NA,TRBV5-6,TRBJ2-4,TGTGCCAGCAGCTTACTGACCCAAAACATTCAGTACTTC,CASSLLTQNIQYF
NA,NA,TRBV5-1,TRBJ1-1,TGCGCCAGCAGCTTGCTAGAGTCAGGGGATGGTGAAGCTTTCTTT,CASSLLESGDGEAFF
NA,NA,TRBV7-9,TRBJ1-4,TGTGCCAGCCAACGTGCAACTAATGAAAAACTGTTTTTT,CASQRATNEKLFF
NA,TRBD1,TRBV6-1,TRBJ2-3,TGTGCCAGCAGTGAAGCGCAGGGGGCTAAAGATACGCAGTATTTT,CASSEAQGAKDTQYF
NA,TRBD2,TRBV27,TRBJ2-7,TGTGCCAGCAGTTCCCTCGGGACTAGCTCCTACGAGCAGTACTTC,CASSSLGTSSYEQYF
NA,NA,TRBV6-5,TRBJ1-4,TGTGCCAGCAGTGGCCCAAGGTCTAGTGAAAAACTGTTTTTT,CASSGPRSSEKLFF
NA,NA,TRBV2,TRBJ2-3,TGTGCCAGCAGGCCCCCAGGAGGGACAGCGGCAGCCCAGTATTTT,CASRPPGGTAAAQYF
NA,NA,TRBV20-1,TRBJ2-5,TGCAGTGCTAGAGATCGGGAGACCCAGTACTTC,CSARDRETQYF